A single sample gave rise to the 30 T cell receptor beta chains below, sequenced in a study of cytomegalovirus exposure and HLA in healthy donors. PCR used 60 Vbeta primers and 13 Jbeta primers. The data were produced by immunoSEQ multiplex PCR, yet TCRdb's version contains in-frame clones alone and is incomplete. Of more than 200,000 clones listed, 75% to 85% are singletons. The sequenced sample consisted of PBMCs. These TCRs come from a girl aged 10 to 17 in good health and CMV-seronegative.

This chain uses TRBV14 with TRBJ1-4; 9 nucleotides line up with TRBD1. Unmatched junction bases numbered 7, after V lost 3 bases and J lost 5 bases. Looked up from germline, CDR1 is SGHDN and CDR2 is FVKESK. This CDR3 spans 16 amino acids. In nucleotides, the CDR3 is TGTGCCAGCAGCCATTTCACAGGGGGCACGAATGAAAAACTGTTTTTT. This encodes CASSHFTGGTNEKLFF.

For the CDR3, the DNA is TGTGCCAGTACACTTTCGTACGGCAATCAGCCCCAGCATTTT. It encodes CASTLSYGNQPQHF. The chain has TRBV19 and TRBJ1-5; D unclear. The germline V and J ends were trimmed by 7 bases and 2 bases, with 12 bases remaining between them. The CDR3 is 14 residues long. CDR1 is LNHDA and CDR2 is SQIVND in the germline V gene (reference sequence).

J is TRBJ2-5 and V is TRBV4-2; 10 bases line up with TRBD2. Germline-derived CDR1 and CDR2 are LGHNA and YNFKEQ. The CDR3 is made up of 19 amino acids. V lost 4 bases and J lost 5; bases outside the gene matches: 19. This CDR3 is CASSPKTMGSLAGLETQYF. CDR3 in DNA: TGTGCCAGCAGCCCCAAGACTATGGGCTCACTAGCGGGGCTCGAGACCCAGTACTTC.

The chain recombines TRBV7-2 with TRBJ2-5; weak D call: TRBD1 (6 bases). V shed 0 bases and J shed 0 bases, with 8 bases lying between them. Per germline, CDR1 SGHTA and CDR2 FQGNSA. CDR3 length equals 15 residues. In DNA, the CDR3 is TGTGCCAGCAGCTTAGCCACAGGGCACCAAGAGACCCAGTACTTC. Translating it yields CASSLATGHQETQYF.

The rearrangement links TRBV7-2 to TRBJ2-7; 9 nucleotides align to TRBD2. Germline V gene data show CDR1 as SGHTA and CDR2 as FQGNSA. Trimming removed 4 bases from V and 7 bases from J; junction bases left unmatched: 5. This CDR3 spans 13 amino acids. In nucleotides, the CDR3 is TGTGCCAGCAGCTGGCGGGGGGGTTGGGAGCAGTACTTC. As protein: CASSWRGGWEQYF. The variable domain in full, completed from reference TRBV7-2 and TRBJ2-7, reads GAGVSQSPSNKVTEKGKDVELRCDPISGHTALYWYRQSLGQGLEFLIYFQGNSAPDKSGLPSDRFSAERTGGSVSTLTIQRTQQEDSAVYLCASSWRGGWEQYFGPGTRLTVT.

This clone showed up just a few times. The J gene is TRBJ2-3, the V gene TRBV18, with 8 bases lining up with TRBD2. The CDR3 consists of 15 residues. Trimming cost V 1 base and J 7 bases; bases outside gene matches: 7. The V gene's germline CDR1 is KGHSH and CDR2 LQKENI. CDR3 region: CASSPRAGGVYTQYF. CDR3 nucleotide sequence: TGTGCCAGCTCACCACGGGCGGGAGGAGTTTATACGCAGTATTTT.

CDR3 loop: CASSLTRNANEKLFF. Written as DNA, the CDR3 is TGTGCCAGCAGCTTAACGAGGAACGCTAATGAAAAACTGTTTTTT. The chain uses TRBV7-9 and TRBJ1-4; D remains ambiguous. Trimming took off 2 bases at V and 3 bases at J, with 10 bases between the two ends. This CDR3 is 15 amino acids long. The germline gives CDR1 SEHNR, CDR2 FQNEAQ (reference sequence).

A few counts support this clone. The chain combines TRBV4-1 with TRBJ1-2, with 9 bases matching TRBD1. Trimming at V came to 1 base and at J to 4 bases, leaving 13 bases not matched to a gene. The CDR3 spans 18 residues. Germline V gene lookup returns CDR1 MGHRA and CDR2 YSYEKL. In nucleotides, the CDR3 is TGCGCCAGCAGCCAAGGGATCCGGTTCGGGACAGGGAGCTATGGCTACACCTTC. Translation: CASSQGIRFGTGSYGYTF.

CDR3 sequence: CAWRGDDRPTFEKLFF. Here the CDR3 DNA reads TGTGCCTGGAGGGGAGATGACAGGCCCACTTTCGAAAAACTGTTTTTT. The chain is built from TRBV30 and TRBJ1-4; D possibly corresponds to TRBD1 (6 bases). Trimming cost V 3 bases and J 8 bases, with 22 bases left between them. Germline CDR1 and CDR2: GTSNPN and SVGIG (reference sequence). The CDR3 is 16 amino acids.

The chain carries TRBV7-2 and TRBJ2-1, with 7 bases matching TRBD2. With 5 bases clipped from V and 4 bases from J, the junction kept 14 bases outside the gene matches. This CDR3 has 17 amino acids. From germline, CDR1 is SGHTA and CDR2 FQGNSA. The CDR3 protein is CASSETSSVSLYNEQFF. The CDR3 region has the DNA TGTGCCAGCAGCGAGACTAGCTCCGTCAGCCTTTACAATGAGCAGTTCTTC.

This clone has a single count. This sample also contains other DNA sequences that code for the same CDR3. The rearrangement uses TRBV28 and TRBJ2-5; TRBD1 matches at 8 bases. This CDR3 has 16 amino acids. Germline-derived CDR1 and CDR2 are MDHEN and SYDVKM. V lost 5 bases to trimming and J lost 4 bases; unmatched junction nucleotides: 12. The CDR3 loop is CASSAHGQGLGETQYF. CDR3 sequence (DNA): TGTGCCAGCAGTGCCCATGGACAGGGTTTGGGAGAGACCCAGTACTTC. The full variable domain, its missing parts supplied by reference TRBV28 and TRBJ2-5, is DVKVTQSSRYLVKRTGEKVFLECVQDMDHENMFWYRQDPGLGLRLIYFSYDVKMKEKGDIPEGYSVSREKKERFSLILESASTNQTSMYLCASSAHGQGLGETQYFGPGTRLLVL.

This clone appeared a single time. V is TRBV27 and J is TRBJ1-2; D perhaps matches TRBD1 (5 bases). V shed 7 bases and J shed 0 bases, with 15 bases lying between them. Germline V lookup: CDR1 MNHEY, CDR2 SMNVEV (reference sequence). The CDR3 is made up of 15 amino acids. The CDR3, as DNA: TGTGCCAGCACCTCGGACATACTCTCTAACTATGGCTACACCTTC. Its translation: CASTSDILSNYGYTF.

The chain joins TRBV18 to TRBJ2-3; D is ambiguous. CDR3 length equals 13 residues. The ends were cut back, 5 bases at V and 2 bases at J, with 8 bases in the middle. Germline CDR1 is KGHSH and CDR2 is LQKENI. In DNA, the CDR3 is TGTGCCAGCTCAAGCACCACCACAGATACGCAGTATTTT. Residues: CASSSTTTDTQYF. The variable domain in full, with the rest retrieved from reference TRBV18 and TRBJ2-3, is NAGVMQNPRHLVRRRGQEARLRCSPMKGHSHVYWYRQLPEEGLKFMVYLQKENIIDESGMPKERFSAEFPKEGPSILRIQQVVRGDSAAYFCASSSTTTDTQYFGPGTRLTVL.

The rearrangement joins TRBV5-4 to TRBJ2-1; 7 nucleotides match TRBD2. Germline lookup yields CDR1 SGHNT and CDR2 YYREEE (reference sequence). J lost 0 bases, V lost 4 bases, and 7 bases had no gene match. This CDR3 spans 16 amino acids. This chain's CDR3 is CASSGPGGSSYNEQFF. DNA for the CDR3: TGTGCCAGCAGCGGACCCGGGGGGTCCTCCTACAATGAGCAGTTCTTC. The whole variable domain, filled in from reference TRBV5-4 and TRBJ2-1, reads ETGVTQSPTHLIKTRGQQVTLRCSSQSGHNTVSWYQQALGQGPQFIFQYYREEENGRGNFPPRFSGLQFPNYSSELNVNALELDDSALYLCASSGPGGSSYNEQFFGPGTRLTVL.

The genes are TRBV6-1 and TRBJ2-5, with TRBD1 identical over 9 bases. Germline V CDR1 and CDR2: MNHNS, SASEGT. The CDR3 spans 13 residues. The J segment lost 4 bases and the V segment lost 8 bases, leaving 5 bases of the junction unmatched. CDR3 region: CASSMDRGETQYF. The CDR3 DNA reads TGTGCCAGCTCTATGGACAGGGGAGAGACCCAGTACTTC.

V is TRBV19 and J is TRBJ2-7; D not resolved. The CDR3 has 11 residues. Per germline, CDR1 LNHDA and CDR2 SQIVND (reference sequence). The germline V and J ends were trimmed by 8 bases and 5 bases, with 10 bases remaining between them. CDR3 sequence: CASSSFHEQYF. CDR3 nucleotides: TGTGCCAGTTCGAGCTTCCACGAGCAGTACTTC. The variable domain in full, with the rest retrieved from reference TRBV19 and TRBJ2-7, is DGGITQSPKYLFRKEGQNVTLSCEQNLNHDAMYWYRQDPGQGLRLIYYSQIVNDFQKGDIAEGYSVSREKKESFPLTVTSAQKNPTAFYLCASSSFHEQYFGPGTRLTVT.

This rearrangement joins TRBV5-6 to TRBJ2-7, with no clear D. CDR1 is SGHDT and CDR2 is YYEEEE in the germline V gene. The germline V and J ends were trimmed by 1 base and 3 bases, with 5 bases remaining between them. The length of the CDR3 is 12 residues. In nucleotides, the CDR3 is TGTGCCAGCAGCTTGACTAACTACGAGCAGTACTTC. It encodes CASSLTNYEQYF.

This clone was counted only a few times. The CDR3 DNA reads as TGTGCCAGCAGTGATATTTACAGCCTCAATCAGCCCCAGCATTTT. It translates to CASSDIYSLNQPQHF. The chain is built from TRBV6-1 and TRBJ1-5; D unresolved. CDR3 length: 15 amino acids. Trimming took 3 bases from V and 3 from J, leaving 12 bases between them. The V gene's germline CDR1 is MNHNS and CDR2 SASEGT.

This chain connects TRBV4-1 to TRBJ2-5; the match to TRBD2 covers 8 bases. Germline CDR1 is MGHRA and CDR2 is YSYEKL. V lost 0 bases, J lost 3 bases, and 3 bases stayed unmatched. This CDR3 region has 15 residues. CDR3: CASSQDLSGKETQYF. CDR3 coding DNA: TGCGCCAGCAGCCAAGATCTTAGCGGGAAAGAGACCCAGTACTTC.

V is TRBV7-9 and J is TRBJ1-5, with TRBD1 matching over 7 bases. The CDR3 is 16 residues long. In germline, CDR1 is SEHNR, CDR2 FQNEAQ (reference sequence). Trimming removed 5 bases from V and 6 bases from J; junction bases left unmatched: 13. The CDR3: CASSPLERGLGQPQHF. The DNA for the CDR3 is TGTGCCAGCAGCCCTCTCGAAAGGGGGCTTGGTCAGCCCCAGCATTTT.

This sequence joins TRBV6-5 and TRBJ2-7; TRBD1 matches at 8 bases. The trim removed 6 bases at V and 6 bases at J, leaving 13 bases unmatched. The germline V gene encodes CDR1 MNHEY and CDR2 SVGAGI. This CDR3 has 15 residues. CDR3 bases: TGTGCCAGCAGCGTAGACAGGGGCGGAACATCCGAGCAGTACTTC. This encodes CASSVDRGGTSEQYF.

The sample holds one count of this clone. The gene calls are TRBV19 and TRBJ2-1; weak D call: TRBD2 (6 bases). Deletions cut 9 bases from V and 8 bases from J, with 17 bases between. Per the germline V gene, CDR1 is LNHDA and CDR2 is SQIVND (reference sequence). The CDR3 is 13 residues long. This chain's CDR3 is CASWRGLGHEQFF. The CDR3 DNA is TGTGCCAGCTGGAGGGGACTCGGGCATGAGCAGTTCTTC. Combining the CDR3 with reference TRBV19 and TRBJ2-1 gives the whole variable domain DGGITQSPKYLFRKEGQNVTLSCEQNLNHDAMYWYRQDPGQGLRLIYYSQIVNDFQKGDIAEGYSVSREKKESFPLTVTSAQKNPTAFYLCASWRGLGHEQFFGPGTRLTVL.

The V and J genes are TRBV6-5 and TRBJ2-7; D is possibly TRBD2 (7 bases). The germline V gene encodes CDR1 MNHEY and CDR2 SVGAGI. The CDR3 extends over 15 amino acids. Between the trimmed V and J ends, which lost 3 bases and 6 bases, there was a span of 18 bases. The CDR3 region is CASSYYRGGDPEQYF. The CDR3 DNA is TGTGCCAGCAGTTATTATAGGGGGGGTGACCCCGAGCAGTACTTC.

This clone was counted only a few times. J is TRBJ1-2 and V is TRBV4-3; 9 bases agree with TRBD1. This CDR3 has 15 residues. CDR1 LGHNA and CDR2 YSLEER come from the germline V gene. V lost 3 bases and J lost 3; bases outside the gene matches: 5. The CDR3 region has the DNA TGCGCCAGCAGCCAGGGACAGGGCGAACACTATGGCTACACCTTC. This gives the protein CASSQGQGEHYGYTF.

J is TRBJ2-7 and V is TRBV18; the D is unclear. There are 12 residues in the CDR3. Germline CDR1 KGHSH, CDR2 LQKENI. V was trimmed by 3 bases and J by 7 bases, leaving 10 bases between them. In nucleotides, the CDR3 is TGTGCCAGCTCACCTGACCTCGGGGAGCAGTACTTC. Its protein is CASSPDLGEQYF.

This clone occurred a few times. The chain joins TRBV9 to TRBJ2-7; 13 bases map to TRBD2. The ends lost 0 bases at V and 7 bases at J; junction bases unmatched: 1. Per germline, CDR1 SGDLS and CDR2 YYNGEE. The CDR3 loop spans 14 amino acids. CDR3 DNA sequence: TGTGCCAGCAGCGTAGGACTAGCGGGAGGAGAGCAGTACTTC. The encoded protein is CASSVGLAGGEQYF.

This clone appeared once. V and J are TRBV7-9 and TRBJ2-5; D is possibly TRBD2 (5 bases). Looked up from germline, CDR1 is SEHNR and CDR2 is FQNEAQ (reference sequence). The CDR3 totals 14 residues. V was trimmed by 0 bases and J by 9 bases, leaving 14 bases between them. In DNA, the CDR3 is TGTGCCAGCAGCTTAGCTTCTAGCTCCCTGGCCCAGTACTTC. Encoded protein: CASSLASSSLAQYF.

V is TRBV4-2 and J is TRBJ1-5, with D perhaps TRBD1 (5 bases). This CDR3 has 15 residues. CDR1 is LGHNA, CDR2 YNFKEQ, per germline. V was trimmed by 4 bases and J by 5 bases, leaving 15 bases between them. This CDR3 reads CASSRAGGEDQPQHF. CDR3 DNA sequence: TGTGCCAGCAGCCGGGCCGGGGGGGAAGATCAGCCCCAGCATTTT.

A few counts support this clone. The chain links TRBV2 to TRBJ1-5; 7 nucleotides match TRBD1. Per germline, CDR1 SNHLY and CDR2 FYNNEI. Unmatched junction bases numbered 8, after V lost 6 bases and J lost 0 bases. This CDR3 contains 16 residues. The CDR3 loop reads CASRAGGYVSNQPQHF. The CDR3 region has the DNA TGTGCCAGCAGGGCAGGGGGTTACGTTAGCAATCAGCCCCAGCATTTT.

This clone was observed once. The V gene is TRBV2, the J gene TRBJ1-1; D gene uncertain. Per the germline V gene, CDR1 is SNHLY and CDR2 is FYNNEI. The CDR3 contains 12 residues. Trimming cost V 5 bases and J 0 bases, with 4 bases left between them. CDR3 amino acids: CASSNMNTEAFF. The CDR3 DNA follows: TGTGCCAGCAGTAATATGAACACTGAAGCTTTCTTT.